This T cell receptor (beta chain) was observed in a study of human T cells and chemical hapten exposure. The wider study: Subjects had 2% DPC placed on roughly 2 cm by roughly 2 cm of upper inner arm skin for sensitization. Small pooled library volume differences mainly caused per-sample TCR yield variation.

The CDR3 is 17 amino acids. From germline, CDR1 is SNHLY and CDR2 FYNNEI. The ends lost 3 bases at V and 4 bases at J; junction bases unmatched: 11. Individual cDNA molecules received unique molecular identifiers in the library. MiXCR, applied by TCRdb to the RACE reads, yields one record per CDR3 protein. This table has some 400,000 distinct CDR3 sequences, more than 4.5% appearing once. Only a few counts were recorded for this clonotype. Time point in this sample: pre-sensitization, week 0. As for treatment: therapeutic diphenylcyclopropenone sensitization with weekly scalp DPC. Unfractionated whole blood served as the source for total RNA extraction.

The chain has TRBV2 and TRBJ2-3; TRBD2 aligns across 9 bases. The sequence was collected from a woman between 45 and 65 years old with alopecia areata. Some clones in this sample may be carry-over from other donors' samples. The sample here was whole blood, taken in connection with sensitization to the hapten diphenylcyclopropenone (DPC). CDR3 bases: TGTGCCAGCAGTGAGTCCCTAACAGCGGGGGGCGCAGATACGCAGTATTTT. It encodes CASSESLTAGGADTQYF.